This is a list of T cell receptor beta chains from one sample in a study of T cell repertoires in cytomegalovirus infection. TCRdb ran MiXCR on the reads and lists one entry per CDR3 protein. The sample yields hundreds of thousands of distinct CDR3 sequences, around a sixth seen once. What was sequenced was PBMCs. The receptors come from a human donor in good health (CMV status not recorded). Some clones in this sample may be carry-over from other donors' samples. Each CDR3 is given with its conserved first and last residue. A D gene is named only where the DNA matches it firmly. Part of the rows lack a size; the others show once, few, many or a class for expanded clones.

>few|TRBJ2-3|15|TRBV20-1|TRBD2
CSARDTSGGTDTQYF
TGCAGTGCTAGAGACACTAGCGGGGGCACAGATACGCAGTATTTT
>-|TRBJ2-5|15|TRBV12-3/TRBV12-4|-
CASSPLRGRQETQYF
TGTGCCAGCAGTCCCCTAAGGGGGAGGCAAGAGACCCAGTACTTC
>-|TRBJ2-5|14|TRBV19|-
CASSMARTGETQYF
TGTGCCAGTAGTATGGCACGAACCGGGGAGACCCAGTACTTC
>many|TRBJ2-6|17|TRBV7-6|-
CASSGGTQVSGANVLTF
TGTGCCAGCAGCGGCGGGACACAAGTCTCTGGGGCCAACGTCCTGACTTTC
>few|TRBJ2-5|12|TRBV20-1|TRBD1
CSSGQGQETQYF
TGCAGTAGCGGACAGGGGCAAGAGACCCAGTACTTC
>-|TRBJ1-1|16|TRBV4-2|TRBD1
CASSQDGDRAMTEAFF
TGTGCCAGCAGCCAAGATGGGGACAGGGCGATGACTGAAGCTTTCTTT
>many|TRBJ1-3|17|TRBV28|-
CASSLPLIGHSGNTIYF
TGTGCCAGCAGTCTCCCCCTTATCGGCCACTCTGGAAACACCATATATTTT
>-|TRBJ1-1|13|TRBV3-1|-
CASSRSGGLEAFF
TGTGCCAGCAGCCGGTCGGGGGGACTGGAAGCTTTCTTT
>few|TRBJ1-5|14|TRBV19|TRBD1
CASSIGLRGQPQHF
TGTGCCAGTAGTATCGGTCTCAGGGGGCAGCCCCAGCATTTT
>-|TRBJ2-5|13|TRBV2|TRBD2
CASVGLAGETQYF
TGTGCCAGCGTCGGACTAGCGGGGGAGACCCAGTACTTC
>many|TRBJ1-1|11|TRBV6-1|-
CAGTENTEAFF
TGTGCCGGAACAGAGAACACTGAAGCTTTCTTT
>many|TRBJ2-3|15|TRBV6-1|TRBD1
CASSLRQGSTDTQYF
TGTGCCAGCAGTCTACGACAGGGAAGCACAGATACGCAGTATTTT
>few|TRBJ2-1|18|TRBV20-1|-
CSARSPGLGSSSYNEQFF
TGCAGTGCTAGATCCCCAGGACTGGGCAGTAGCTCCTACAATGAGCAGTTCTTC
>-|TRBJ2-4|12|TRBV6-2/TRBV6-3|-
CASTTLENIQYF
TGTGCCAGCACCACCTTGGAGAACATTCAGTACTTC
>few|TRBJ1-5|14|TRBV12-3/TRBV12-4|-
CASSLAPRNQPQHF
TGTGCCAGCAGTTTAGCCCCCCGCAATCAGCCCCAGCATTTT
>few|TRBJ2-7|17|TRBV28|TRBD2
CASSRVAGAKGAYEQYF
TGTGCCAGCAGTAGGGTAGCGGGGGCAAAAGGAGCCTACGAGCAGTACTTC
>few|TRBJ2-3|14|TRBV19|-
CASTPVGGTDTQYF
TGTGCCAGTACCCCAGTCGGGGGCACAGATACGCAGTATTTT
>many|TRBJ1-2|14|TRBV2|-
CASSPDLELGGYTF
TGTGCCAGCAGCCCAGACCTCGAACTTGGGGGCTACACCTTC
>many|TRBJ1-4|17|TRBV7-2|TRBD1
CASSLAYDRGRGEKLFF
TGTGCCAGCAGCTTAGCATACGACAGGGGGCGCGGTGAAAAACTGTTTTTT
>many|TRBJ1-1|14|TRBV7-2|-
CASSARAGNTEAFF
TGTGCCAGCAGCGCCCGAGCAGGAAACACTGAAGCTTTCTTT
>many|TRBJ2-1|16|TRBV11-2|TRBD2
CASSLVGGGFYNEQFF
TGTGCCAGCAGCTTAGTGGGGGGGGGATTTTACAATGAGCAGTTCTTC
>-|TRBJ2-1|16|TRBV12-3/TRBV12-4|-
CASRNETKGTYNEQFF
TGTGCCAGCAGGAATGAGACGAAAGGGACCTACAATGAGCAGTTCTTC